The rows below give T cell receptor beta chains drawn from one sample of a study of cytomegalovirus exposure and HLA in healthy donors. Sequencing was performed with immunoSEQ multiplex PCR; in TCRdb, only in-frame clones are kept and a portion is missing. The sample lists under 350,000 clones, 80% to 90% seen once, with less than 1.2% in the top ten. Sequencing input: PBMCs. The source is a woman under 30 in good health and CMV-seronegative. Both conserved end residues are part of each CDR3. D genes are given only for firm matches. Clone size is given for some rows only: seen once, a few or many times, or a class if the clone is expanded.

d_call j_call clone_size v_call cdr3_aa cdr3_nt
TRBD1 TRBJ2-7 . TRBV27 CASRRQGSSYEQYF TGTGCCAGCAGGAGACAGGGGTCCTCCTACGAGCAGTACTTC
. TRBJ1-1 . TRBV6-1 CASSEPRQPQGTEAFF TGTGCCAGCAGTGAACCCCGACAGCCCCAGGGCACTGAAGCTTTCTTT
TRBD1 TRBJ2-3 . TRBV7-8 CASSFQDRSSDTQYF TGTGCCAGCAGCTTTCAGGACAGGAGCTCAGATACGCAGTATTTT
. TRBJ2-3 . TRBV19 CASSIREGSTDTQYF TGTGCCAGTAGTATCCGGGAAGGAAGCACAGATACGCAGTATTTT
. TRBJ1-1 . TRBV18 CASSHMATTGGTNTEAFF TGTGCCAGCTCACACATGGCAACGACAGGTGGCACGAACACTGAAGCTTTCTTT
. TRBJ1-1 . TRBV5-6 CASSLATGEAFF TGTGCCAGCAGCTTGGCGACAGGAGAAGCTTTCTTT
. TRBJ2-1 . TRBV6-5 CASSPRMPTYNEQFF TGTGCCAGCAGTCCGCGAATGCCGACCTACAATGAGCAGTTCTTC
. TRBJ1-2 . TRBV7-6 CASSEKQGFNGYTF TGTGCCAGCAGCGAAAAACAGGGTTTCAATGGCTACACCTTC
TRBD2 TRBJ2-1 . TRBV6-4 CATSLGEGTQFF TGTGCCACCTCGCTGGGGGAGGGCACGCAGTTCTTC
. TRBJ2-1 . TRBV5-4 CASSLDPPRNEQFF TGTGCCAGCAGCTTGGACCCTCCTAGAAATGAGCAGTTCTTC
. TRBJ1-5 . TRBV28 CASSPGGSGPQHF TGTGCCAGCAGCCCCGGGGGGTCGGGGCCCCAGCATTTT
TRBD2 TRBJ2-1 . TRBV5-4 CASKRAGGPYNEQFF TGTGCCAGCAAACGAGCGGGGGGCCCCTACAATGAGCAGTTCTTC
TRBD1 TRBJ2-3 few TRBV19 CASRTGGFADTQYF TGTGCCAGCCGGACAGGGGGCTTCGCAGATACGCAGTATTTT
TRBD1 TRBJ1-4 . TRBV5-6 CASSWTGRREKLFF TGTGCCAGCAGCTGGACAGGGCGGCGGGAAAAACTGTTTTTT
TRBD1 TRBJ1-1 . TRBV14 CASRLNQGGNTEAFF TGTGCCAGCAGGCTCAATCAAGGGGGCAACACTGAAGCTTTCTTT
TRBD2 TRBJ2-3 . TRBV5-4 CASSFLSSGKAYF TGTGCCAGCAGCTTTCTTTCAAGCGGGAAAGCTTATTTT
TRBD1 TRBJ2-5 . TRBV2 CASSDQGAEGETQYF TGTGCCAGCAGTGATCAGGGGGCTGAAGGAGAGACCCAGTACTTC
. TRBJ1-1 . TRBV7-2 CASSLVSGMNTEAFF TGTGCCAGCAGCTTAGTTTCAGGTATGAACACTGAAGCTTTCTTT
. TRBJ2-1 . TRBV1 CTSSQRRREMYNEQFF TGCACCAGCAGCCAGCGTAGGCGGGAGATGTACAATGAGCAGTTCTTC
. TRBJ2-4 . TRBV4-1 CASSQEIPGRTNIQYF TGCGCCAGCAGCCAAGAAATTCCAGGGCGGACAAACATTCAGTACTTC
. TRBJ2-4 few TRBV18 CASSLGLGSSIQYF TGTGCCAGCTCGCTTGGACTTGGTTCTAGCATTCAGTACTTC
. TRBJ2-2 . TRBV2 CASSEPAVNTGELFF TGTGCCAGCAGTGAACCAGCGGTCAACACCGGGGAGCTGTTTTTT
. TRBJ1-1 . TRBV4-1 CASSQDMLNTEAFF TGCGCCAGCAGCCAAGATATGTTGAACACTGAAGCTTTCTTT
. TRBJ1-1 . TRBV7-2 CASSLYRAEAFF TGTGCCAGCAGTCTCTACCGGGCTGAAGCTTTCTTT
. TRBJ1-4 . TRBV9 CASSSRAGNEKLFF TGTGCCAGCAGCTCCCGGGCGGGTAATGAAAAACTGTTTTTT
. TRBJ1-5 . TRBV27 CASRQDRHSNQPQHF TGTGCCAGCAGGCAAGACAGGCATAGCAATCAGCCCCAGCATTTT
TRBD1 TRBJ2-7 . TRBV6-6 CASSYAGGAYEQYF TGTGCCAGCAGTTATGCAGGGGGCGCTTACGAGCAGTACTTC
TRBD2 TRBJ2-1 . TRBV30 CAWSIIAGGYNEQFF TGTGCCTGGAGTATTATAGCGGGAGGGTACAATGAGCAGTTCTTC
. TRBJ2-1 . TRBV2 CASSSRRGDNEQFF TGTGCCAGCAGTTCGCGCAGGGGGGACAATGAGCAGTTCTTC
. TRBJ2-2 . TRBV5-1 CASSLSRGNTGELFF TGCGCCAGCAGCTTAAGCAGGGGAAACACCGGGGAGCTGTTTTTT
. TRBJ2-7 many TRBV4-3 CASSQIQGGEQYF TGCGCCAGCAGCCAAATACAGGGAGGGGAGCAGTACTTC
TRBD1 TRBJ2-7 few TRBV14 CASSQERDSYEQYF TGTGCCAGCAGCCAAGAACGGGACAGCTACGAGCAGTACTTC
. TRBJ2-1 few TRBV28 CASSLGPEGNEQFF TGTGCCAGCAGTCTCGGTCCCGAGGGCAATGAGCAGTTCTTC
. TRBJ2-1 . TRBV9 CASSLGGLEKQFF TGTGCCAGCAGCCTAGGGGGGCTAGAGAAGCAGTTCTTC
TRBD1 TRBJ1-1 . TRBV28 CASRPGGSRVQAFF TGTGCCAGCCGACCAGGGGGGAGTCGAGTCCAAGCTTTCTTT
. TRBJ1-6 . TRBV9 CASSERSDSYNSPLHF TGTGCCAGCAGCGAGCGGAGTGATTCCTATAATTCACCCCTCCACTTT
. TRBJ2-5 . TRBV27 CASKRTGWETQYF TGTGCCAGCAAGAGAACAGGGTGGGAGACCCAGTACTTC
. TRBJ1-1 . TRBV19 CASSSGLFEAFF TGTGCCAGTAGCTCTGGCCTTTTTGAAGCTTTCTTT
TRBD2 TRBJ2-7 . TRBV10-3 CAISVSPGGIYEQYF TGTGCCATCAGTGTATCCCCGGGGGGTATCTACGAGCAGTACTTC
. TRBJ2-1 . TRBV27 CASSLVSMSNEQFF TGTGCCAGCAGTTTAGTTTCGATGAGCAATGAGCAGTTCTTC
. TRBJ2-1 . TRBV29-1 CSVVWFSGRTDNEQFF TGCAGCGTTGTTTGGTTTAGCGGCCGGACGGACAATGAGCAGTTCTTC
. TRBJ1-1 . TRBV15 CATSRDLVDGGSWTEAFF TGTGCCACCAGCAGAGATCTGGTGGACGGGGGGAGCTGGACTGAAGCTTTCTTT
. TRBJ1-1 . TRBV4-1 CASSQEGSTEAFF TGCGCCAGCAGCCAGGAAGGGAGCACTGAAGCTTTCTTT
TRBD2 TRBJ2-5 . TRBV7-9 CASSRLAGGETQYF TGTGCCAGCAGCCGACTAGCGGGAGGAGAGACCCAGTACTTC
. TRBJ1-4 . TRBV2 CASTPDEKLFF TGTGCCAGCACCCCCGATGAAAAACTGTTTTTT
TRBD2 TRBJ2-7 once TRBV6-1 CASSVGLAGVWEQYF TGTGCCAGCAGTGTTGGGCTAGCGGGAGTCTGGGAGCAGTACTTC
. TRBJ1-5 . TRBV30 CAWSGGGWNQPQHF TGTGCCTGGAGTGGAGGGGGTTGGAATCAGCCCCAGCATTTT
. TRBJ2-1 . TRBV2 CAPSRTANYNEQFF TGTGCCCCCTCCCGGACAGCGAATTACAATGAGCAGTTCTTC
. TRBJ1-4 . TRBV30 CAWTPTTGVEEKLFF TGTGCCTGGACCCCCACGACGGGAGTGGAGGAAAAACTGTTTTTT
. TRBJ1-2 . TRBV19 CASSMSHLGGYTF TGTGCCAGTAGTATGTCACATCTTGGCGGCTACACCTTC
TRBD2 TRBJ2-3 . TRBV15 CATSRDGIAGLRDTQYF TGTGCCACCAGCAGAGATGGGATAGCGGGCCTCAGAGATACGCAGTATTTT